Below, 10 T cell receptor beta chains from the same sample are listed, as sequenced in a study of T-cell reconstitution after alpha-beta-depleted transplantation in children. Preparation of the TCRbeta library was carried out with unique molecular identifiers. TCRdb analysed the PCR reads with MiXCR anew, one entry per CDR3 protein. The sample yields about 230,000 distinct CDR3 sequences, approximately 9.9% seen once. The material was PBMCs from the stem cell graft donor, obtained from the stem cell graft. These receptors were collected from a human donor who donated a stem cell graft to a child with SCID.

Ten or more counts support this clonotype. V usage is TRBV5-6 and J usage is TRBJ1-2; TRBD1 is a possible D gene (6 bases). V lost 3 bases and J lost 0, with 15 bases in between. Germline CDR1 SGHDT, CDR2 YYEEEE. This CDR3 is 16 amino acids long. The CDR3 DNA reads as TGTGCCAGCAGCTACGGGGGGCTTGGGGCTAACTATGGCTACACCTTC. Translation: CASSYGGLGANYGYTF. Full variable domain (rest looked up from reference TRBV5-6 and TRBJ1-2): DAGVTQSPTHLIKTRGQQVTLRCSPKSGHDTVSWYQQALGQGPQFIFQYYEEEERQRGNFPDRFSGHQFPNYSSELNVNALLLGDSALYLCASSYGGLGANYGYTFGSGTRLTVV.

In this sample, this clonotype turned up many times. This chain links TRBV5-5 with TRBJ1-5, with 12 bases that match TRBD1. Losses at the gene ends were 4 bases for V and 6 bases for J; bases not matched to a gene: 8. The germline V gene has CDR1 SGHKS and CDR2 YYEKEE (reference sequence). CDR3 length: 16 amino acids. CDR3 protein: CASSLPGTGGRQPQHF. CDR3 nucleotide sequence: TGTGCCAGCAGCCTCCCGGGGACAGGGGGCCGTCAGCCCCAGCATTTT.

This clonotype was observed at least ten times. This chain links TRBV20-1 with TRBJ1-2, with 8 bases identical to TRBD1. The V and J ends lost 1 base and 2 bases, in that order; junction bases with no gene match: 3. CDR3 size: 14 residues. CDR1 is DFQATT, CDR2 SNEGSKA, per germline (reference sequence). The CDR3 loop is CSARATGANYGYTF. CDR3 coding DNA: TGCAGTGCTAGAGCGACAGGGGCAAACTATGGCTACACCTTC.

By share, this clonotype counts as medium-sized. The chain's CDR3 is CASSLGTSGGLNNEQFF. The CDR3 nucleotides read TGTGCCAGCAGCCTCGGGACTAGCGGGGGGCTTAACAATGAGCAGTTCTTC. The chain combines TRBV3-1 with TRBJ2-1, with 15 bases that match TRBD2. V trimming: 4 bases; J trimming: 5 bases; junction bases outside the gene matches: 6. The length of the CDR3 is 17 residues. Germline V gene sequence: CDR1 LGHDT, CDR2 YNNKEL (reference sequence).

This clonotype was seen many times. This chain joins TRBV2 and TRBJ2-5; 7 bases are shared with TRBD1. V trimming: 2 bases; J trimming: 4 bases; junction bases outside the gene matches: 4. Germline CDR1 and CDR2: SNHLY and FYNNEI. This CDR3 is 14 amino acids long. CDR3 protein: CASSETPGGETQYF. Written as DNA, the CDR3 is TGTGCCAGCAGTGAAACCCCAGGGGGAGAGACCCAGTACTTC.

The rearrangement uses TRBV18 and TRBJ2-3; D might be TRBD1 (5 bases). The CDR3 spans 14 residues. Germline CDR1 is KGHSH and CDR2 is LQKENI. The V gene lost 8 bases and the J gene lost 1 base, with 13 bases spanning the gap. As DNA, the CDR3 is TGTGCCAGCAAACAGGTCACCCGCACAGATACGCAGTATTTT. It specifies CASKQVTRTDTQYF.

This clonotype was found many times. This chain links TRBV4-2 with TRBJ1-6; D uncertain. The CDR3 totals 17 residues. The ends were cut back, 0 bases at V and 0 bases at J, with 9 bases in the middle. The germline V gene has CDR1 LGHNA and CDR2 YNFKEQ. CDR3 coding DNA: TGTGCCAGCAGCCAAGAATTGGCAAGCTCCTATAATTCACCCCTCCACTTT. This codes for CASSQELASSYNSPLHF.

This chain connects TRBV5-6 to TRBJ1-5, with no clear D. The CDR3 consists of 12 residues. The germline gives CDR1 SGHDT, CDR2 YYEEEE. V was cut by 4 bases and J by 3 bases, with 5 bases left in between. CDR3 sequence: CASSRNNQPQHF. In DNA, the CDR3 is TGTGCCAGCAGCCGCAACAATCAGCCCCAGCATTTT.

This clonotype has a count of ten or more. The chain has TRBV6-5 and TRBJ2-5; 7 bases align to TRBD1. V gave up 7 bases and J gave up 7 bases; unmatched junction bases: 12. Per germline, CDR1 MNHEY and CDR2 SVGAGI. This CDR3 is 14 amino acids long. CDR3 DNA: TGTGCCAGCACCCCCCGGGACAGAGGGGGGACCCAGTACTTC. It is translated as CASTPRDRGGTQYF.

This clonotype was observed at least ten times. The CDR3 sequence: CASSPTRANTGELFF. Here the CDR3 DNA reads TGTGCCAGCAGCCCTACTAGGGCGAACACCGGGGAGCTGTTTTTT. The chain uses TRBV7-8 and TRBJ2-2, with D possibly TRBD2 on 5 matching bases. Germline CDR1 SGHVS, CDR2 FQNEAQ. This CDR3 contains 15 residues. Trimming left V 5 bases short and J 0 bases short, with 10 bases between. Looking up the rest from reference TRBV7-8 and TRBJ2-2 gives the full variable domain: GAGVSQSPRYKVAKRGQDVALRCDPISGHVSLFWYQQALGQGPEFLTYFQNEAQLDKSGLPSDRFFAERPEGSVSTLKIQRTQQEDSAVYLCASSPTRANTGELFFGEGSRLTVL.